This TCR beta chain was obtained from a study of blood T cell repertoires in COVID-19. Study summary: Sites across the United States, Italy and Spain contributed samples from acute and convalescent COVID-19. In each case, the material was cDNA or gDNA derived from T cells, B-cell-depleted T cells, or PBMCs.

The authors' processing: Reference gene primer amplification gave estimated nucleated cell counts. The assay was immunoSEQ multiplex PCR, and TCRdb's table has in-frame clones only and misses some. That table is the source of V, J and clone size, and D and trimming were worked out from the DNA. The profile shows under 90,000 clones, roughly 83% of them singletons. Trimming removed 4 bases from V and 2 bases from J, with 18 bases in between. Germline lookup yields CDR1 SGHNT and CDR2 YYREEE (reference sequence). The CDR3 totals 16 residues. The TCR was taken from an elderly man with acute or convalescent COVID-19. This rearrangement joins TRBV5-4 to TRBJ1-1, with D possibly TRBD1 on 6 matching bases. Sample: peripheral blood. The CDR3 spells CASSPGGARGNTEAFF. CDR3 sequence (DNA): TGTGCCAGCAGCCCTGGGGGGGCTCGAGGAAACACTGAAGCTTTCTTT.